This TCR beta chain was sequenced in a study of blood T cell repertoires in COVID-19. Study information: The origin of the acute and convalescent COVID-19 samples was the United States, Italy and Spain. From T cells, B-cell-depleted T cells, or PBMCs came the material, which was cDNA or gDNA.

The CDR3 sequence is 17 residues long. Looked up from germline, CDR1 is SEHNR and CDR2 is FQNEAQ (reference sequence). Trimming removed 5 bases from V and 0 bases from J; junction bases left unmatched: 9. In the source study's methods: Nucleated cell counts were estimated from reference gene primer amplification. Profiled with immunoSEQ multiplex PCR; TCRdb holds only in-frame clones, not every one. V and J calls and clone size are given by that table; D and trimming were obtained from the DNA. The sample shows some 59,000 clones, about 77% of them seen only once. This clonotype was sampled from a man older than 75 with active or convalescent COVID-19. This rearrangement joins TRBV7-9 to TRBJ1-3; 8 nucleotides agree with TRBD1. The sample consisted of peripheral blood. This CDR3 reads CASSPPGQANSGNTIYF. In DNA form, the CDR3 reads TGTGCCAGCAGCCCACCGGGACAGGCGAACTCTGGAAACACCATATATTTT.